Below, 20 T cell receptor beta chains from the same sample are listed, as sequenced in a study of control samples from healthy donors and cancer patients. Assay used: immunoSEQ multiplex PCR; TCRdb lists only in-frame clones, some missing. The sample includes 120,000 or so clones, around 87% of them seen just once. The material sequenced was blood. The source is a middle-aged man in good health.

The rearrangement joins TRBV4-3 to TRBJ2-7; 9 bases map to TRBD1. Germline V gene lookup returns CDR1 LGHNA and CDR2 YSLEER. V trimming: 3 bases; J trimming: 5 bases; junction bases outside the gene matches: 8. This CDR3 region has 15 residues. CDR3 amino acids: CASSQDPGQGNEQYF. CDR3 DNA sequence: TGCGCCAGCAGCCAGGACCCGGGACAGGGAAACGAGCAGTACTTC.

The chain has TRBV30 and TRBJ1-6; no reliable D call. The CDR3 extends over 16 amino acids. CDR1 and CDR2 from the germline V gene are GTSNPN and SVGIG (reference sequence). Trimming cost V 2 bases and J 0 bases, with 11 bases left between them. As DNA, the CDR3 is TGTGCCTGGAGTTTTACGGAGAGCTCCTATAATTCACCCCTCCACTTT. Its protein is CAWSFTESSYNSPLHF.

V and J are TRBV4-1 and TRBJ2-7; TRBD2 might be the D (5 bases). CDR1 is MGHRA and CDR2 is YSYEKL in the germline V gene. Trimming took 1 base from V and 4 from J, leaving 14 bases between them. CDR3 length: 15 amino acids. Here the CDR3 reads CASSQGAGVGYEQYF. CDR3 sequence (DNA): TGCGCCAGCAGCCAAGGAGCCGGGGTCGGGTACGAGCAGTACTTC.

V gene TRBV19 combines with J gene TRBJ2-1; D remains ambiguous. Germline CDR1 is LNHDA and CDR2 is SQIVND (reference sequence). V lost 5 bases and J lost 5, with 10 bases in between. This CDR3 spans 13 amino acids. This CDR3 is CASSFGSDNEQFF. CDR3 sequence (DNA): TGTGCCAGTAGTTTCGGGTCGGACAATGAGCAGTTCTTC.

This CDR3 reads CASSLKSTNTGELFF. CDR3 DNA sequence: TGTGCCAGCAGCTTAAAATCAACGAACACCGGGGAGCTGTTTTTT. The genes are TRBV7-6 and TRBJ2-2; D is undetermined. The CDR3 has 15 amino acids. The V end lost 2 bases, the J end lost 0 bases, and 7 bases lay between the germline ends. Germline loops: CDR1 SGHVS, CDR2 FNYEAQ.

V is TRBV18 and J is TRBJ2-2, with 8 bases identical to TRBD1. CDR3 length: 16 residues. V lost 1 base to trimming and J lost 5 bases; unmatched junction nucleotides: 6. Germline V gene lookup returns CDR1 KGHSH and CDR2 LQKENI. CDR3 nucleotides: TGTGCCAGCTCACCACGGACAGGGCTCCTTACCGGGGAGCTGTTTTTT. Translated: CASSPRTGLLTGELFF. The complete variable domain, with remaining parts taken from reference TRBV18 and TRBJ2-2, reads NAGVMQNPRHLVRRRGQEARLRCSPMKGHSHVYWYRQLPEEGLKFMVYLQKENIIDESGMPKERFSAEFPKEGPSILRIQQVVRGDSAAYFCASSPRTGLLTGELFFGEGSRLTVL.

This clone was seen just once. The CDR3 is CASSQVGTGKETQYF. The CDR3 nucleotides are TGCGCCAGCAGCCAAGTCGGGACAGGGAAAGAGACCCAGTACTTC. The chain carries TRBV4-3 and TRBJ2-5, with TRBD1 matching over 9 bases. Trimming at V came to 1 base and at J to 3 bases, leaving 3 bases not matched to a gene. The CDR3 extends over 15 amino acids. Per the germline V gene, CDR1 is LGHNA and CDR2 is YSLEER.

Turning to this clone: At the DNA level, this CDR3 is encoded by other sequences in the same sample as well. CDR3 sequence reads: CASSLSGNTIYF. CDR3 nucleotides: TGTGCCAGCAGTCTCTCTGGAAACACCATATATTTT. V and J are TRBV12-3 or TRBV12-4 and TRBJ1-3; the D is unclear. This CDR3 has 12 amino acids. V shed 5 bases and J shed 0 bases, with 2 bases lying between them.

V usage is TRBV5-1 and J usage is TRBJ2-3; D remains unclear. The CDR3 sequence is 15 residues long. V was cut by 0 bases and J by 8 bases, with 16 bases left in between. Germline loops: CDR1 SGHRS, CDR2 YFSETQ. This CDR3 is CASSLVVSGKGTQYF. The DNA of the CDR3 is TGCGCCAGCAGCTTGGTCGTTTCAGGAAAAGGTACGCAGTATTTT.

The chain has TRBV24-1 and TRBJ2-1; D may correspond to TRBD1 or TRBD2 (6 bases each). CDR3 length: 16 amino acids. V was trimmed by 2 bases and J by 3 bases, leaving 13 bases between them. Germline lookup yields CDR1 KGHDR and CDR2 SFDVKD. CDR3 loop: CATSDSEGGGYNEQFF. CDR3 nucleotide sequence: TGTGCCACCAGTGATTCGGAGGGGGGCGGCTACAATGAGCAGTTCTTC.

The chain employs TRBV27 and TRBJ2-1; no reliable D call. Germline V gene sequence: CDR1 MNHEY, CDR2 SMNVEV (reference sequence). This CDR3 contains 16 residues. V was pared by 5 bases and J by 8 bases, with 22 bases between. The CDR3 DNA is TGTGCCAGCAGTCCATTCCTCGAATCCCCCCCAGATGAGCAGTTCTTC. This codes for CASSPFLESPPDEQFF.

On this clone itself: Given the absence of the conserved phenylalanine or tryptophan at the CDR3 end, a read error is likely. No DNA is shown, since the ends of the CDR3 on it are uncertain; the CDR3 is the one TCRdb lists. J is TRBJ1-4 and V is TRBV20-1. Including both end residues, the CDR3 is 11 amino acids long. Germline V gene lookup returns CDR1 DFQATT and CDR2 SNEGSKA (reference sequence). This chain's CDR3 is CSARDLGTLLC.

The chain carries TRBV19 and TRBJ1-1; no definite D call. V was trimmed by 2 bases and J by 1 base, leaving 8 bases between them. Germline assignment: CDR1 LNHDA and CDR2 SQIVND (reference sequence). The CDR3 runs 14 residues. The CDR3 loop is CASSITRGNTEAFF. In DNA form, the CDR3 reads TGTGCCAGTAGTATAACAAGAGGGAACACTGAAGCTTTCTTT. Based on the CDR3 plus reference TRBV19 and TRBJ1-1, the full variable domain is DGGITQSPKYLFRKEGQNVTLSCEQNLNHDAMYWYRQDPGQGLRLIYYSQIVNDFQKGDIAEGYSVSREKKESFPLTVTSAQKNPTAFYLCASSITRGNTEAFFGQGTRLTVV.

The chain couples TRBV4-1 to TRBJ2-7; D call uncertain. This CDR3 spans 13 amino acids. V was pared by 3 bases and J by 0 bases, with 6 bases between. CDR1 MGHRA and CDR2 YSYEKL come from the germline V gene. CDR3 protein: CASSQSYSYEQYF. CDR3 in DNA: TGCGCCAGCAGCCAGTCCTACTCCTACGAGCAGTACTTC.

This chain uses TRBV4-1 with TRBJ2-1; 11 positions match TRBD1. Germline CDR1 reads MGHRA; CDR2 reads YSYEKL. This CDR3 is 13 amino acids long. After removal of 4 bases from V and 8 bases from J, the junction contained 1 base not matched to a gene. The CDR3 coding sequence is TGCGCCAGCAGCCGGGACAGGGGGGATGAGCAGTTCTTC. Protein product: CASSRDRGDEQFF.

The J gene is TRBJ2-7, the V gene TRBV14, with no clear D. V dropped 5 bases and J dropped 0 bases, with 8 bases sitting between them. Germline V gives CDR1 SGHDN, CDR2 FVKESK. The CDR3 is 13 residues long. CDR3 nucleotide sequence: TGTGCCAGCAGCTACTTGAGCTCCTACGAGCAGTACTTC. Protein: CASSYLSSYEQYF. The whole variable domain, filled in from reference TRBV14 and TRBJ2-7, reads EAGVTQFPSHSVIEKGQTVTLRCDPISGHDNLYWYRRVMGKEIKFLLHFVKESKQDESGMPNNRFLAERTGGTYSTLKVQPAELEDSGVYFCASSYLSSYEQYFGPGTRLTVT.

The J gene is TRBJ1-1, the V gene TRBV15; a possible D gene is TRBD1 (5 bases). V was shortened by 5 bases and J by 4 bases, with 17 bases between the two germline ends. This CDR3 contains 15 residues. Germline CDR1 LNHNV, CDR2 YYDKDF (reference sequence). CDR3 nucleotide sequence: TGTGCCACCAGCGGTGAATGGGGAAGGGGCACTGAAGCTTTCTTT. It codes for CATSGEWGRGTEAFF.

The chain carries TRBV9 and TRBJ1-1; 10 bases are a match to TRBD1. Unmatched junction bases numbered 9, after V lost 0 bases and J lost 4 bases. The CDR3 runs 17 residues. Germline loops: CDR1 SGDLS, CDR2 YYNGEE. The DNA of the CDR3 is TGTGCCAGCAGCGTAGGGTTTGGGGGGACAGGGGTCACTGAAGCTTTCTTT. This sequence encodes CASSVGFGGTGVTEAFF.

This chain joins TRBV9 and TRBJ2-1; TRBD1 matches at 11 bases. Germline loops: CDR1 SGDLS, CDR2 YYNGEE. The trim removed 4 bases at V and 6 bases at J, leaving 6 bases unmatched. This CDR3 comprises 15 residues. In nucleotides, the CDR3 is TGTGCCAGCAGCAAAGGGACAGGGGGATTCAATGAGCAGTTCTTC. This translates into CASSKGTGGFNEQFF. The complete variable domain, with remaining parts taken from reference TRBV9 and TRBJ2-1, reads DSGVTQTPKHLITATGQRVTLRCSPRSGDLSVYWYQQSLDQGLQFLIQYYNGEERAKGNILERFSAQQFPDLHSELNLSSLELGDSALYFCASSKGTGGFNEQFFGPGTRLTVL.

This chain connects TRBV19 to TRBJ1-1, with 9 bases matching TRBD1. The CDR3 totals 15 residues. CDR1 is LNHDA, CDR2 SQIVND, per germline (reference sequence). The ends lost 5 bases at V and 5 bases at J; junction bases unmatched: 9. The CDR3 sequence is CASSQSGTGRTEAFF. The CDR3 nucleotides read TGTGCCAGTAGTCAAAGCGGGACAGGGAGGACTGAAGCTTTCTTT.